Listed here are 8 T cell receptor beta chains from one sample, sequenced in a study of cytomegalovirus exposure and HLA in healthy donors. The PCR contained 60 Vbeta and 13 Jbeta primers. Assay used: immunoSEQ multiplex PCR; TCRdb lists only in-frame clones, some missing. Found here are 95,000 to 110,000 clones, approximately 66% of them singletons; the top ten hold around 3.3%. Input material: PBMCs. The receptors come from a woman aged 45-59 years in good health and CMV-seronegative.

CDR3: CASSFGGFGNTIYF. The CDR3 bases are TGTGCCAGCAGCTTCGGGGGGTTCGGAAACACCATATATTTT. The rearrangement links TRBV11-2 to TRBJ1-3; D may be TRBD1 (5 bases). V dropped 3 bases and J dropped 4 bases, with 10 bases sitting between them. Germline V gene lookup returns CDR1 SGHAT and CDR2 FQNNGV. The CDR3 runs 14 residues.

This clone has just a few counts. The V and J genes are TRBV7-2 and TRBJ2-7; TRBD2 matches at 10 bases. This CDR3 has 14 amino acids. The germline V gene encodes CDR1 SGHTA and CDR2 FQGNSA. V was pared by 5 bases and J by 6 bases, with 7 bases of the junction left unmatched. In DNA form, the CDR3 reads TGTGCCAGCAGCGTCGGGACTAGCGTTGCCGAGCAGTACTTC. Protein product: CASSVGTSVAEQYF.

The table lists this clone with a count of one. The chain employs TRBV7-3 and TRBJ2-5; no clear D gene. V lost 4 bases and J 9 bases, leaving 21 bases between the germline ends. There are 15 residues in the CDR3. Germline lookup yields CDR1 SGHTA and CDR2 FQGTGA. DNA for the CDR3: TGTGCCAGCAGCTCCTCGGAGTCGAGTCCGTCGTCCCAGTACTTC. Residues: CASSSSESSPSSQYF.

This chain links TRBV28 with TRBJ2-3; perhaps TRBD1 as D (8 bases). V shed 7 bases and J shed 3 bases, with 32 bases lying between them. The CDR3 totals 20 residues. CDR1 is MDHEN and CDR2 is SYDVKM in the germline V gene. The CDR3 is CASMGWTGRARTAMTDTQYF. For the CDR3, the DNA is TGTGCCAGCATGGGGTGGACAGGGAGGGCCAGGACTGCCATGACAGATACGCAGTATTTT.

This clone was seen more than once but under ten times. The rearrangement uses TRBV7-2 and TRBJ2-5; a weak D match, TRBD2 (6 bases). The ends were cut back, 1 base at V and 7 bases at J, with 13 bases in the middle. Germline V gene data show CDR1 as SGHTA and CDR2 as FQGNSA. The CDR3 spans 14 residues. The CDR3 DNA reads TGTGCCAGCAGCTTAGTAGCGGTAGCGGCGACCCAGTACTTC. Translation gives CASSLVAVAATQYF.

The V gene is TRBV28, the J gene TRBJ2-1; D gene uncertain. In germline, CDR1 is MDHEN, CDR2 SYDVKM. The CDR3 length is 14 residues. Between the trimmed V and J ends, which lost 2 bases and 0 bases, there was a span of 5 bases. The CDR3 region has the DNA TGTGCCAGCAGTTTAGAGAACTCCTACAATGAGCAGTTCTTC. Its translation: CASSLENSYNEQFF.

The V and J genes are TRBV5-4 and TRBJ1-1; tentative D call: TRBD1 (5 bases). CDR1 is SGHNT, CDR2 YYREEE, per germline (reference sequence). Trimming took off 0 bases at V and 3 bases at J, with 6 bases between the two ends. The CDR3 has 13 amino acids. The DNA for the CDR3 is TGTGCCAGCAGCTTGGGGGGCCACACTGAAGCTTTCTTT. As protein: CASSLGGHTEAFF.

The chain uses TRBV7-8 and TRBJ2-7; 8 nucleotides agree with TRBD1. Germline lookup yields CDR1 SGHVS and CDR2 FQNEAQ. After removal of 2 bases from V and 4 bases from J, the junction contained 7 bases not matched to a gene. This CDR3 contains 15 residues. CDR3 in amino acids: CASSLRPGGAYEQYF. CDR3 nucleotide sequence: TGTGCCAGCAGCTTAAGGCCAGGGGGCGCGTACGAGCAGTACTTC.